This T cell receptor beta chain was recorded in a study of regulatory T cells in long-lasting Graves disease. Study summary: Antithyroid drug intake by newly diagnosed Graves' patients had lasted under 3 months.

This clonotype appeared many times. Combining iRepertoire HTBI primers with Arm-PCR of CDR3 regions, the authors built TCR beta libraries. TCRdb reprocessed the multiplex PCR reads via MiXCR and lists one record per CDR3 protein. In the table there are approximately 440,000 distinct CDR3 sequences, roughly 15% of which are singletons. The CDR3 is made up of 15 amino acids. Germline CDR1 and CDR2: MDHEN and SYDVKM. The junction had 9 bases not matched to a gene; V was cut back by 7 bases and J by 1 base. This sample's time point: newly diagnosed GD, antithyroid drugs for less than 3 months. Making the TCR library involved RNA that had been extracted from PBMCs. Another study also made use of these data, one on T cells in Graves' hyperthyroidism and ophthalmopathy. As that report states: First-round RT-PCR of the TCR CDR3 relied on the HTBI primer set.

The rearrangement uses TRBV28 and TRBJ1-2, with 7 bases aligning to TRBD1. This material consisted of peripheral blood mononuclear cells (PBMCs), taken at new diagnosis, from a patient treated with antithyroid drugs. This sequence originates from a man between 40 and 49 years old with Graves disease. The CDR3 loop reads CASIKTGTDNYGYTF. CDR3 bases: TGTGCCAGCATAAAAACCGGGACAGATAACTATGGCTACACCTTC.